The 24 T cell receptor beta chains below come from one sample, sequenced in a study of blood T cell repertoires in COVID-19. TCRdb keeps only in-frame clones here, not all; method: immunoSEQ multiplex PCR. In the table there are about 230,000 clones, over 75% of which are singletons. The material sequenced was peripheral blood. Receptors were obtained from a man aged 50-59 years with COVID-19, enrolled during active disease.

This chain uses TRBV6-5 with TRBJ1-2; 7 bases are shared with TRBD1. The CDR3 extends over 15 amino acids. CDR1 and CDR2 from the germline V gene are MNHEY and SVGAGI. The trim removed 4 bases at V and 7 bases at J, leaving 12 bases unmatched. CDR3 region: CASSLKFTGAAGYTF. The CDR3, as DNA: TGTGCCAGCAGTTTAAAATTTACAGGGGCGGCTGGCTACACCTTC.

The chain recombines TRBV18 with TRBJ1-5, with D maybe TRBD1 (5 bases). Germline V gene lookup returns CDR1 KGHSH and CDR2 LQKENI. V shed 4 bases and J shed 8 bases, with 9 bases lying between them. CDR3 length: 12 residues. The CDR3 sequence is CASSRGGEPQHF. CDR3 coding DNA: TGTGCCAGCTCACGTGGGGGGGAGCCCCAGCATTTT.

The rearrangement uses TRBV19 and TRBJ1-2; a possible D gene is TRBD1 (5 bases). The V gene's germline CDR1 is LNHDA and CDR2 SQIVND (reference sequence). This CDR3 comprises 12 residues. V lost 5 bases and J lost 4, with 8 bases in between. The CDR3 nucleotides read TGTGCCAGTAGTTCAGGGCCCTATGGCTACACCTTC. Its protein product is CASSSGPYGYTF.

This chain uses TRBV19 with TRBJ2-3, with D perhaps TRBD1 (5 bases). This CDR3 has 12 amino acids. V lost 4 bases and J 8 bases, leaving 10 bases between the germline ends. The germline gives CDR1 LNHDA, CDR2 SQIVND (reference sequence). The CDR3 loop is CASSKGQGTQYF. The DNA for the CDR3 is TGTGCCAGTAGTAAAGGGCAGGGTACGCAGTATTTT.

This chain uses TRBV9 with TRBJ2-5; D remains unclear. The V end was cut by 4 bases, the J end by 0 bases, with 10 bases between. The germline gives CDR1 SGDLS, CDR2 YYNGEE. This CDR3 is 14 amino acids long. DNA for the CDR3: TGTGCCAGCAGCCCAGGCCCATACCAAGAGACCCAGTACTTC. Translating it yields CASSPGPYQETQYF.

This chain links TRBV9 with TRBJ1-1; D remains unclear. The CDR3 consists of 15 residues. Per the germline V gene, CDR1 is SGDLS and CDR2 is YYNGEE. V dropped 0 bases and J dropped 1 base, with 10 bases sitting between them. As DNA, the CDR3 is TGTGCCAGCAGCGTAGTAGGCGGATCGAACACTGAAGCTTTCTTT. Amino acids: CASSVVGGSNTEAFF.

The count of this clone is one. The genes are TRBV28 and TRBJ2-6; 9 nucleotides match TRBD1. The CDR3 loop spans 15 amino acids. CDR1 and CDR2 from the germline V gene are MDHEN and SYDVKM. V shed 4 bases and J 4 bases; nucleotides not matched to a gene: 2. The CDR3 bases are TGTGCCAGCAGTTGGACAGGGGCCGGGGCCAACGTCCTGACTTTC. As protein: CASSWTGAGANVLTF.

The CDR3 sequence is CASSPTRTAGGYTF. The CDR3 nucleotides read TGCGCCAGCAGCCCGACCAGGACAGCAGGGGGCTACACCTTC. V gene TRBV5-1 combines with J gene TRBJ1-2; D may be TRBD1 (6 bases). The CDR3 sequence is 14 residues long. Germline values: CDR1 SGHRS, CDR2 YFSETQ. V lost 4 bases, J lost 8 bases, and 18 bases lay in between.

V is TRBV7-8 and J is TRBJ2-1; 12 bases fit TRBD2. CDR3 length: 18 amino acids. Germline V CDR1 and CDR2: SGHVS, FQNEAQ. V was clipped by 5 bases and J by 2 bases; unmatched bases: 10. CDR3 residues: CASSPRRTSGDPYNEQFF. The CDR3 coding sequence is TGTGCCAGCAGCCCCAGGAGGACTAGCGGGGATCCCTACAATGAGCAGTTCTTC.

This clone was seen only a few times. The chain couples TRBV4-2 to TRBJ1-1; perhaps TRBD1 as D (5 bases). Germline loops: CDR1 LGHNA, CDR2 YNFKEQ. The CDR3 sequence is 12 residues long. V gave up 5 bases and J gave up 6 bases, with 10 bases separating them. DNA for the CDR3: TGTGCCAGCAGCGAGTGGGGGGCTGAAGCTTTCTTT. Amino acids: CASSEWGAEAFF.

The rearrangement uses TRBV30 and TRBJ1-4; D is possibly TRBD1 (5 bases). Deletions cut 5 bases from V and 8 bases from J, with 15 bases between. Germline V gene lookup returns CDR1 GTSNPN and CDR2 SVGIG (reference sequence). The CDR3 is 13 residues long. The CDR3 sequence: CAWAQDSKEKLFF. In DNA form, the CDR3 reads TGTGCCTGGGCCCAAGACAGTAAAGAAAAACTGTTTTTT.

V usage is TRBV5-8 and J usage is TRBJ1-4; unclear D gene. Germline loops: CDR1 SGHTS, CDR2 YDEGEE. The CDR3 runs 10 residues. V lost 8 bases to trimming and J lost 4 bases, with 3 bases between them. CDR3 in DNA: TGTGCCAGTTATAATGAAAAACTGTTTTTT. Translating it yields CASYNEKLFF.

The rearrangement links TRBV29-1 to TRBJ1-1; D unclear. The V and J ends lost 5 bases and 1 base respectively, with 5 bases between them. The germline V gene has CDR1 SQVTM and CDR2 ANQGSEA. The CDR3 sequence is 11 residues long. The CDR3 DNA is TGCAGCGTTCTGGCGAACACTGAAGCTTTCTTT. Translating it yields CSVLANTEAFF.

CDR3 in DNA: TGTGCCAGCAGCGCCATAACCGGGACAGGGGGCACTGAAGCTTTCTTT. Protein: CASSAITGTGGTEAFF. This chain links TRBV9 with TRBJ1-1; 11 bases map to TRBD1. Trimming at V came to 3 bases and at J to 4 bases, leaving 8 bases not matched to a gene. The germline V gene has CDR1 SGDLS and CDR2 YYNGEE. The CDR3 runs to 16 residues.

This clone has only one observation. The rearrangement uses TRBV27 and TRBJ2-7; the match to TRBD2 covers 9 bases. V lost 2 bases, J lost 0 bases, and 8 bases stayed unmatched. Germline V gene data show CDR1 as MNHEY and CDR2 as SMNVEV (reference sequence). The CDR3 is made up of 17 amino acids. The CDR3 here is CASSLVSGGRASYEQYF. The DNA for the CDR3 is TGTGCCAGCAGTTTAGTTAGCGGGGGCAGGGCCTCCTACGAGCAGTACTTC.

This clone appeared once. The chain recombines TRBV11-2 with TRBJ1-1; D may be TRBD1 (6 bases). Per the germline V gene, CDR1 is SGHAT and CDR2 is FQNNGV. The CDR3 has 14 amino acids. Trimming pared 5 bases from V and 6 bases from J, leaving 16 bases between. The DNA for the CDR3 is TGTGCCAGCAGCCCTGAGGGGGTCCCCGCTGAAGCTTTCTTT. Residues: CASSPEGVPAEAFF.

The chain carries TRBV18 and TRBJ1-1, with TRBD1 identical over 8 bases. Trimming at V came to 3 bases and at J to 2 bases, leaving 2 bases not matched to a gene. Germline V gene lookup returns CDR1 KGHSH and CDR2 LQKENI. The CDR3 is 14 amino acids. CDR3 residues: CASSPTGENTEAFF. In DNA, the CDR3 is TGTGCCAGCTCACCGACAGGGGAAAACACTGAAGCTTTCTTT.

The CDR3 nucleotides read TGTGCCAGCAGCGACAGGACAGGGGGCGGCTACAATGAGCAGTTCTTC. It encodes CASSDRTGGGYNEQFF. The V and J genes are TRBV7-2 and TRBJ2-1; 11 bases map to TRBD1. After removal of 5 bases from V and 3 bases from J, the junction contained 6 bases not matched to a gene. From germline, CDR1 is SGHTA and CDR2 FQGNSA. The CDR3 is 16 amino acids.

The CDR3 DNA reads TGTGCCTGGAGTGTACGCAAGGGGAATCAGCCCCAGCATTTT. This sequence encodes CAWSVRKGNQPQHF. The rearrangement joins TRBV30 to TRBJ1-5, with a tentative D call TRBD1 (5 bases). Trimming shortened V by 0 bases and J by 4 bases, and 10 bases separated the two germline ends. The CDR3 runs to 14 residues. Germline CDR1 is GTSNPN and CDR2 is SVGIG (reference sequence).

The chain uses TRBV5-1 and TRBJ2-5, with D possibly matching TRBD1 (6 bases). The V gene's germline CDR1 is SGHRS and CDR2 YFSETQ. Trimming cost V 4 bases and J 1 base, with 17 bases left between them. CDR3 size: 16 residues. Written as DNA, the CDR3 is TGCGCCAGCAGCCTTGGAAGGGGACAAGCCCAAGAGACCCAGTACTTC. This sequence encodes CASSLGRGQAQETQYF.

The CDR3 nucleotides are TGCGCCAGCAGTCGGAGAAAGTGGGGGGGCTCCGGAAACACCATATATTTT. Encoded protein: CASSRRKWGGSGNTIYF. J is TRBJ1-3 and V is TRBV23-1; a possible D gene is TRBD1 (6 bases). TRBV23-1 is placed among ORFs of uncertain function. The CDR3 has 17 amino acids. The V and J ends lost 4 bases and 4 bases respectively, with 20 bases between them.

The genes are TRBV4-1 and TRBJ2-1; 8 bases agree with TRBD2. CDR3 length: 18 amino acids. V shed 0 bases and J 2 bases; nucleotides not matched to a gene: 9. The germline CDR1 and CDR2 sequences are MGHRA and YSYEKL. CDR3 in amino acids: CASSQEVGGGSTYNEQFF. DNA for the CDR3: TGCGCCAGCAGCCAAGAGGTCGGCGGGGGGAGCACCTACAATGAGCAGTTCTTC.

CDR3 DNA sequence: TGCGCCAGCAGCCAAGACGGAGGGACGCCGAACACCGGGGAGCTGTTTTTT. Its protein product is CASSQDGGTPNTGELFF. The rearrangement joins TRBV4-3 to TRBJ2-2, with a weak D call TRBD2 (6 bases). V was shortened by 0 bases and J by 0 bases, with 11 bases between the two germline ends. The CDR3 length is 17 residues. Germline values: CDR1 LGHNA, CDR2 YSLEER.

The chain links TRBV30 to TRBJ1-4, with D possibly TRBD1 on 6 matching bases. Germline CDR1 is GTSNPN and CDR2 is SVGIG (reference sequence). The CDR3 loop spans 15 amino acids. V was trimmed by 2 bases and J by 3 bases, leaving 13 bases between them. This chain's CDR3 is CAWSHGGAPNEKLFF. CDR3 sequence (DNA): TGTGCCTGGAGTCATGGGGGGGCACCTAATGAAAAACTGTTTTTT.